This paragraph reports one T cell receptor beta chain. This clone has only a few counts. Its antigen specificity is not known. Base qualities are not recorded, but no much larger clone differs from it by a single base. These data originate in a study of cytomegalovirus exposure and HLA in healthy donors (dated by TCRdb to about 2017). Context from the whole study: An earlier analysis of 587 of the donors reported 250 to 300 Gb of sequence data and approximately 110 million unique TCR beta sequences from 150 million to 200 million T cells. Roughly 300 gigabases of sequencing data and approximately 85 million unique TCR sequences were included in an early release covering about 600 HLA-typed donors. Among the roughly 400 genotyped donors, approximately 82% belonged to the genetic ancestry cluster associated with self-reported Caucasian donors. The aim of the study was to test whether cataloging public T cell receptors could identify signatures of past pathogen exposure. The study profiled the T cell repertoires of hundreds of subjects by immunosequencing and related them to cytomegalovirus serostatus. Along with the roughly 610-subject first cohort, a separate validation cohort of roughly 110 different subjects was used. To predict cytomegalovirus infection status, the study brought together high-throughput TCR immunosequencing, statistical association of individual TCRs with disease status, and machine learning. A later analysis re-analyzed previously published TCR beta repertoires from 500 to 700 donors and added high-resolution HLA genotyping to study TCR occurrence patterns. Rather than using new phenotypic data, the later analysis identified candidate immune exposures from TCR beta sequences and from how often those sequences occurred across donors. To decide whether each TCR beta V gene segment behaved as functional or pseudogenic, an earlier analysis of approximately 620 of the donors relied on high-throughput TCR beta sequencing. Donor age, sex, ethnicity and CMV serostatus were compiled alongside the repertoire data. A later genetic analysis used genome-wide SNP genotypes for about three fifths of the 666 donors, treating that subset as a discovery cohort. Every discovery cohort repertoire had been produced on one sequencing platform. HLA typing covered class I and class II loci at four-digit resolution. The number of typed donors differed by locus: about 629-630 for A, B, C, DRB1 and DQB1; approximately 540 for DQA1; around 610 for DPA1; and about 450 for DPB1. Because of strong linkage in the cohort, five DR-DQ haplotypes were treated as single units for association and clustering. On average, around 230,000 unique TCR beta nucleotide sequences were sequenced per donor among a few hundred genotyped donors of the cohort, with roughly 19% of those sequences being non-productive. What the authors observed across the whole study: In both the original and validation cohorts, the classifier was reported to diagnose cytomegalovirus status with high specificity and sensitivity. Roughly uniform sequencing depth across donors was assumed in presence/absence analyses, although this assumption may not hold. In the study, around 150 TCR beta chains were listed as associated with cytomegalovirus. A later analysis reported that several top co-occurrence clusters appeared linked to parvovirus B19, influenza, CMV and Epstein-Barr virus. It was suggested by the authors that the approach could potentially be generalized to other disease states and immunological phenotypes. A cluster of highly shared sequence variants was judged likely to represent a technical artifact of the sequencing pipeline. Because some donors lacked HLA typing at each locus, the association tests relied only on the typed subset. Some IMGT-functional V segments, including TRBV6-2 and TRBV6-3, could not be distinguished by the 87-base-pair reads and were therefore excluded. A later analysis found that HLA-associated TCR beta chains were more clonally expanded and had lower generation probabilities than equally common non-associated chains. In a later analysis, most CMV-associated TCR beta chains were found to appear HLA-restricted, with HLA associations seemingly driven largely by CMV exposure. In a later analysis, the rate of TCR association differed among HLA loci, with DRB1 alleles having the most associated TCRs and HLA-C alleles having the fewest. Specific HLA alleles were associated with some 15,000 TCR beta sequences at a false discovery rate of 0.05 in a later analysis. The earlier analysis of some 540 of the donors excluded approximately 15 rarely observed V segments, including chromosome 9 orphons, because counts were too low. In this cohort, only TCR beta chains were sequenced, and detectable features were limited by the absence of alpha or paired-chain data. Correlated functional status among segregating V segments might reflect linkage disequilibrium, but an unknown experimental factor could not be ruled out. Strong co-occurrence of HLA alleles, especially DR and DQ, made assigning TCR associations to individual alleles difficult. A further reported finding was that TCR beta sequences accurately predicted the HLA-A and HLA-B alleles for most subjects in the first cohort. Across donors, most TCR sequences were observed very rarely, whereas some public TCRs were present in many individuals. The only immune exposure information available for the cohort was CMV serostatus. A few of the identified cytomegalovirus-associated TCR beta chains were confirmed in vitro to be specific for cytomegalovirus antigens. An earlier analysis of approximately 500 of the donors showed that most TCR beta V segments appeared in productive rearrangements either about 90% or about 30% of the time, which broadly matched IMGT annotations. In a later genetic analysis, a missense DCLRE1C variant was associated with V-gene and J-gene trimming of TCR beta chains, and the association was replicated in an independent cohort. A later genetic analysis reported fewer N-insertions in productive TCRs among donors in an Asian-associated ancestry cluster than the roughly 700-donor mean.

The germline V gene encodes CDR1 ENHRY and CDR2 SYGVKD. The CDR3 has 14 amino acids, counting the end cysteine and phenylalanine. Of the read, only the CDR3 DNA is kept; its 42 bases are in frame from base 1. The junction shows trimming of 11 bases on V and 7 bases on J, and the gene matches do not reach 14 bases of it. The cohort consisted of 650 to 700 healthy bone marrow donors. At the time of sampling, all cohort members were nominally healthy, though unrecorded immune exposures were likely present. The donor was CMV seropositive and belonged to the group of about 290 seropositive cohort members. Each donor provided a peripheral blood sample, and peripheral blood mononuclear cells were used for TCR beta sequencing. The Qiagen DNeasy Blood Extraction Kit was used to extract genomic DNA from the blood cell samples. The library was generated by the immunoSEQ multiplex PCR assay. For the multiplex PCR, a mixture combining 60 forward primers for TCR Vbeta segments and 13 reverse primers for TCR Jbeta segments was used. The CDR3 region of rearranged TCR beta genes was amplified from genomic DNA by a multiplex PCR assay. The amplified TCR beta libraries were sequenced on the Illumina HiSeq System as 87-base-pair reads. The source study handled its data this way. A later analysis tallied roughly 80 million unique TCR beta chains across the 666 repertoires, and some 12 million of those chains were shared by two or more donors. Raw reads were error-corrected and collapsed into unique sequences with a nearest-neighbor algorithm that merged closely related sequences to remove PCR and sequencing errors. To assign V, D and J gene segments, CDR3 sequences were aligned to IMGT reference sequences. For a sequence to be retained, a match of at least six nucleotides was required to both a V gene segment and a J gene segment. A rearrangement was called productive if the CDR3 had no stop codons and remained in frame with V and J, and every other rearrangement was called non-productive. CDR3 was defined by IMGT convention, running from the second conserved V-encoded cysteine to the conserved J-encoded phenylalanine. The earlier analysis of about 590 of the donors excluded sequences that lacked an unambiguous match to a single V gene segment. An earlier analysis of a few hundred of the donors called V segments functional above 56.7% productive rearrangements and segregating when the between-donor standard deviation exceeded 5%. A statistical classification framework was built for diagnosing cytomegalovirus status from the catalog of TCR beta chain sequences. V and J gene assignment, in a later analysis, came from comparing TCR nucleotide sequences with IMGT/GENE-DB human TR gene sequences. A later analysis assigned CDR3 sequences and most-parsimonious VDJ recombination scenarios with the TCRdist pipeline. In a later analysis, every TCR beta chain was defined by the combination of its CDR3 amino acid sequence and its V-gene family, and reads without a unique V-gene family were dropped. As a way to deal with suspected cross-contamination and a sequencing artifact, a later analysis dropped more than 500 nucleotide sequences that were highly shared and had low generation probability. In a later analysis, a clonal expansion index for each public chain was calculated from normalized within-repertoire ranks of inferred template counts. A later analysis computed generation probabilities with a VDJ recombination model fitted to out-of-frame rearrangements, and checked the results against IGoR. Hypergeometric tests were used in a later analysis to score TCR-TCR, TCR-HLA and TCR-CMV co-occurrence, with a repertoire-size bias correction applied to the TCR pairs. To estimate false discovery rates, a later analysis permuted the HLA or CMV assignments 20 times. In a later analysis, co-occurring TCRs were grouped with DBSCAN, and TCRdist sequence similarity was added when clustering was performed within HLA-allele-positive subsets. Repertoires with fewer than 30,000 or more than 120,000 public chains, plus five repertoires with anomalous nucleotide sharing, were excluded from co-occurrence clustering. This is the immuneACCESS table as TCRdb keeps it, with only in-frame sequences that have V and J called. A part of the clones is gone; compared with another copy, unresolved V genes explain less than half, and the rest is unexplained. V and J calls and clone size are those listed in that table; D and trimming were worked out from the DNA. The sample table holds roughly 90,000 clones, of which 75% to 85% were seen once. The top ten clonotypes cover 3% to 3.5% of the sample.

Recombination connected TRBV10-3 to TRBJ2-7; 10 bases in the middle match TRBD2. The receptor was isolated from a man aged 25-45 years in good health and CMV-seropositive. Sequencing used PBMCs. The CDR3 region has the sequence CASGIAGGSGEQYF. The DNA is as follows: TGTGCCTCCGGGATAGCGGGAGGATCTGGAGAGCAGTACTTC.